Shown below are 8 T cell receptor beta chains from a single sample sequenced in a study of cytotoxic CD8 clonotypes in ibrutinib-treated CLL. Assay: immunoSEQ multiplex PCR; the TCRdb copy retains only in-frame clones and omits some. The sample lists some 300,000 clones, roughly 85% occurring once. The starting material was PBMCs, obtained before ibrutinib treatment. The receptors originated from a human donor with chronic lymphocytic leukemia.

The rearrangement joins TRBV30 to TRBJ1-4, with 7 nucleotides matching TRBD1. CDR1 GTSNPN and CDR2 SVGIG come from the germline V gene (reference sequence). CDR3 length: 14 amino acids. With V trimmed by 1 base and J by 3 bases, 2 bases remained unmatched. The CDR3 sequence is CAWSAGQANEKLFF. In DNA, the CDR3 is TGTGCCTGGAGTGCAGGACAGGCTAATGAAAAACTGTTTTTT.

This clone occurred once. DNA for the CDR3: TGTGCCAGCTCACCACGGGGCGGGAGACCAACCTACGAGCAGTACTTC. Its translation is CASSPRGGRPTYEQYF. V gene TRBV18 combines with J gene TRBJ2-7, with 7 positions matching TRBD2. Trimming cost V 1 base and J 2 bases; bases outside gene matches: 8. Germline loops: CDR1 KGHSH, CDR2 LQKENI. The CDR3 is 16 residues long. The complete variable domain, with remaining parts taken from reference TRBV18 and TRBJ2-7, reads NAGVMQNPRHLVRRRGQEARLRCSPMKGHSHVYWYRQLPEEGLKFMVYLQKENIIDESGMPKERFSAEFPKEGPSILRIQQVVRGDSAAYFCASSPRGGRPTYEQYFGPGTRLTVT.

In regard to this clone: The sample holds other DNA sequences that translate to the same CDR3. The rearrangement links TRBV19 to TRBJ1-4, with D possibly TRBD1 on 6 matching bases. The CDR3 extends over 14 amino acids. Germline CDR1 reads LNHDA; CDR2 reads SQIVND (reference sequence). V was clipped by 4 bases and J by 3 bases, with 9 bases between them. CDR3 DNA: TGTGCCAGTAGTAACTCAGGGGCTAATGAAAAACTGTTTTTT. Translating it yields CASSNSGANEKLFF.

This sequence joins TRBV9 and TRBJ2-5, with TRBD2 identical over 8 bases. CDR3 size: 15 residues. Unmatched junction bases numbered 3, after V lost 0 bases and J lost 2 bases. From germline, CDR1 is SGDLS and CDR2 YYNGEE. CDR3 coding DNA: TGTGCCAGCAGCGTAGGCGGGGGGCAGCAAGAGACCCAGTACTTC. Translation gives CASSVGGGQQETQYF.

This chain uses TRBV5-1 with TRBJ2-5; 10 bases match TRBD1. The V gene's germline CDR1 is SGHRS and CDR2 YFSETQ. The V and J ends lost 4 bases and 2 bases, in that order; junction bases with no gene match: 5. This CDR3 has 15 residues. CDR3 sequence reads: CASSLGQGFQETQYF. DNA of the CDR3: TGCGCCAGCAGCCTGGGACAGGGGTTTCAAGAGACCCAGTACTTC.

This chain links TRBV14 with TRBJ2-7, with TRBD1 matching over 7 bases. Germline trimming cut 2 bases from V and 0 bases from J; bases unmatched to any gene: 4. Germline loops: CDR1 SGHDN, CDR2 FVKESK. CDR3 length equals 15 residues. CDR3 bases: TGTGCCAGCAGCCAAAGACAGGGAACCTCCTACGAGCAGTACTTC. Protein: CASSQRQGTSYEQYF.

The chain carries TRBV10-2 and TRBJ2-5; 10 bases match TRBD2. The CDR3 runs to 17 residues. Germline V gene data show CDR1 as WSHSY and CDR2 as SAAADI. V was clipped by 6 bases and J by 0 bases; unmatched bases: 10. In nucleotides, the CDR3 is TGCGCCAGCAGCTCAGGACTAGCGGTCTCGTACCAAGAGACCCAGTACTTC. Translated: CASSSGLAVSYQETQYF.

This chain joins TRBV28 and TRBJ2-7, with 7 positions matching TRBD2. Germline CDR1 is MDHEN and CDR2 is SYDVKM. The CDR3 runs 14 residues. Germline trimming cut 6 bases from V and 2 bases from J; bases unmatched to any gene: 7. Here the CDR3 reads CASSMSGATYEQYF. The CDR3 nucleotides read TGTGCCAGCAGCATGAGCGGGGCTACCTACGAGCAGTACTTC.